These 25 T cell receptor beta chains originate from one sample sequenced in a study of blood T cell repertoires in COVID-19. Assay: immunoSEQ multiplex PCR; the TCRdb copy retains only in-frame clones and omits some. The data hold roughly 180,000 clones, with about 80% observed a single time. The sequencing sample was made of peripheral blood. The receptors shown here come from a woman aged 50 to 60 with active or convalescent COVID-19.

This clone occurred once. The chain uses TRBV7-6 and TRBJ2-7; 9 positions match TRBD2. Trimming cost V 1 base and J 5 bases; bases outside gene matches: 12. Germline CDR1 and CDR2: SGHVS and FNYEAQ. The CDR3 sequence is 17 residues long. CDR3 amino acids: CASSLVVSGSSTHEQYF. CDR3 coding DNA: TGTGCCAGCAGCTTAGTGGTTAGCGGGAGTTCGACCCACGAGCAGTACTTC.

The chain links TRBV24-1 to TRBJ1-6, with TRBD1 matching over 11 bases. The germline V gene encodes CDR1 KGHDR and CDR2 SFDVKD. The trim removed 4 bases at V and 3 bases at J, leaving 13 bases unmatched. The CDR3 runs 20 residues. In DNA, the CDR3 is TGTGCCACCAGTGACCGAGGGACAGGGGGTCCCTCTATCTATAATTCACCCCTCCACTTT. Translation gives CATSDRGTGGPSIYNSPLHF.

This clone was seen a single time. CDR3 region: CASSPTGTSASYEQYF. The CDR3 DNA sequence: TGTGCCAGCAGCCCAACCGGGACTAGCGCCTCCTACGAGCAGTACTTC. The chain recombines TRBV4-2 with TRBJ2-7, with TRBD2 matching 10 bases. J was trimmed by 0 bases and V by 4 bases; bases with no gene match: 6. CDR3 size: 16 residues. The germline V gene encodes CDR1 LGHNA and CDR2 YNFKEQ.

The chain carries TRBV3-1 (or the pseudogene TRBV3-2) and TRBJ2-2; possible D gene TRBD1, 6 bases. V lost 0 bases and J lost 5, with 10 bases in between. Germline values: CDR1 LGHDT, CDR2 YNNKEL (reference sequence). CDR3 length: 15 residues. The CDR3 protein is CASSQDFTGTGELFF. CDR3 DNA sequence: TGTGCCAGCAGCCAAGATTTTACAGGGACCGGGGAGCTGTTTTTT.

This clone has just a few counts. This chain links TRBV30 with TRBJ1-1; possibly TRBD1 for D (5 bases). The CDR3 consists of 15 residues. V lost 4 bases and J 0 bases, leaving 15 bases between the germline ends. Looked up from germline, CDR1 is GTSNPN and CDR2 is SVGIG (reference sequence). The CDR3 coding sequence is TGTGCCTGGAATTCCCCGTCAGGGATGAACACTGAAGCTTTCTTT. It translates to CAWNSPSGMNTEAFF.

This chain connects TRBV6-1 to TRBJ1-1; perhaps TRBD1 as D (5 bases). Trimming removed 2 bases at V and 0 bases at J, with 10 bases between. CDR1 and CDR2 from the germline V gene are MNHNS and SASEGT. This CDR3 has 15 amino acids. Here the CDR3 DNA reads TGTGCCAGCAGTGAATCCGGGGGGATGAACACTGAAGCTTTCTTT. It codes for CASSESGGMNTEAFF.

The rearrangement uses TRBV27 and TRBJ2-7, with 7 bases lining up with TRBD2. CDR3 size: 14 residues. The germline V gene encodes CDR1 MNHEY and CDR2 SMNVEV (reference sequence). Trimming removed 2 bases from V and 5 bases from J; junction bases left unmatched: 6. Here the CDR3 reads CASSLGGRGNEQYF. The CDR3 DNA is TGTGCCAGCAGTTTAGGAGGGAGGGGCAACGAGCAGTACTTC.

CDR3 in amino acids: CASSSRTSGSYEQYF. For the CDR3, the DNA is TGTGCCAGCAGCTCTCGGACTAGTGGATCCTACGAGCAGTACTTC. The V gene is TRBV7-8, the J gene TRBJ2-7, with TRBD2 identical over 7 bases. In germline, CDR1 is SGHVS, CDR2 FQNEAQ. V gave up 4 bases and J gave up 1 base; unmatched junction bases: 7. The CDR3 sequence is 15 residues long.

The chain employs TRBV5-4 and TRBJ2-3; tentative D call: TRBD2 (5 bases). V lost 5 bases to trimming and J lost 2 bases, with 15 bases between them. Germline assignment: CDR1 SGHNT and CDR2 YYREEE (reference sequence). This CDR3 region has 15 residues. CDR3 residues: CASRLDRGYTDTQYF. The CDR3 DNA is TGTGCCAGCAGACTGGACCGCGGGTACACAGATACGCAGTATTTT.

The CDR3 region has the DNA TGTGCCAGCCACAGGGGGGGAGGAAACACCATATATTTT. This encodes CASHRGGGNTIYF. The chain is built from TRBV3-1 (or the pseudogene TRBV3-2) and TRBJ1-3, with 8 bases fitting TRBD1. Germline lookup yields CDR1 LGHDT and CDR2 YNNKEL (reference sequence). V trimming: 8 bases; J trimming: 4 bases; junction bases outside the gene matches: 4. The CDR3 covers 13 residues.

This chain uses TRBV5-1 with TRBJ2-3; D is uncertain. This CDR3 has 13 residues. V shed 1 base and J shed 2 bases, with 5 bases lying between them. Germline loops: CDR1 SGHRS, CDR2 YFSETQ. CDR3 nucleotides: TGCGCCAGCAGCTTGACAGTCACAGATACGCAGTATTTT. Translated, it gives CASSLTVTDTQYF.

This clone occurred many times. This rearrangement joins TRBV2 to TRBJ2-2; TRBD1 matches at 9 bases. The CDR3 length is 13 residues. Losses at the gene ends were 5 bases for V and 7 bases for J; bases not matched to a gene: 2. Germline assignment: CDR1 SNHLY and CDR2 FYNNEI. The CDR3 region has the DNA TGTGCCAGCAGTACAGGGGGCGGCGGGGAGCTGTTTTTT. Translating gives CASSTGGGGELFF.

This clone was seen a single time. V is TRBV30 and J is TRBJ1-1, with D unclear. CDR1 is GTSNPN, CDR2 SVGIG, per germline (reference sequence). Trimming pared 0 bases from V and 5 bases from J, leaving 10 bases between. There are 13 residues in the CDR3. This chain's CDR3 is CAWSVGPRTEAFF. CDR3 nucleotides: TGTGCCTGGAGTGTCGGCCCGAGGACTGAAGCTTTCTTT.

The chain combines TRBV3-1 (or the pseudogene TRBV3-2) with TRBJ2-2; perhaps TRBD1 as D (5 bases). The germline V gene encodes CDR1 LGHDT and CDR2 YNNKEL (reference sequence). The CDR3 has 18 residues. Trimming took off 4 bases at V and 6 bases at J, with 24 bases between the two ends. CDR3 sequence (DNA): TGTGCCAGCAGCCTCGACAAGTGGGCGCGCCTCAGGGCCGGGGAGCTGTTTTTT. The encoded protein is CASSLDKWARLRAGELFF.

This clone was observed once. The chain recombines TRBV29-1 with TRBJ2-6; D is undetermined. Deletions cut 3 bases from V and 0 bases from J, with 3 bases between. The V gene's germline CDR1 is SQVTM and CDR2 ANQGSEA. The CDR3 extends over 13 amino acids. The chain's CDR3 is CSVDSSGANVLTF. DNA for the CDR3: TGCAGCGTTGATAGCTCTGGGGCCAACGTCCTGACTTTC.

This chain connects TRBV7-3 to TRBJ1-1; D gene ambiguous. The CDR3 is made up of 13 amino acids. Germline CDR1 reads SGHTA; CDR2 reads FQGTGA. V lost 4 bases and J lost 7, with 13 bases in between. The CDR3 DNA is TGTGCCAGCAGCTCGCTGGTAGGGAGTGAAGCTTTCTTT. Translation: CASSSLVGSEAFF. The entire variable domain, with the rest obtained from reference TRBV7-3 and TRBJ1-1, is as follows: GAGVSQTPSNKVTEKGKYVELRCDPISGHTALYWYRQSLGQGPEFLIYFQGTGAADDSGLPNDRFFAVRPEGSVSTLKIQRTERGDSAVYLCASSSLVGSEAFFGQGTRLTVV.

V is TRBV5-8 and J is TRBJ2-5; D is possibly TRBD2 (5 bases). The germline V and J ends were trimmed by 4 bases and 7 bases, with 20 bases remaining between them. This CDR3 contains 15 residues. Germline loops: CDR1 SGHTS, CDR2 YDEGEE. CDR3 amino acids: CASSLQNRGKGTQYF. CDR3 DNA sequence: TGTGCCAGCAGCCTACAAAACCGGGGAAAAGGGACCCAGTACTTC.

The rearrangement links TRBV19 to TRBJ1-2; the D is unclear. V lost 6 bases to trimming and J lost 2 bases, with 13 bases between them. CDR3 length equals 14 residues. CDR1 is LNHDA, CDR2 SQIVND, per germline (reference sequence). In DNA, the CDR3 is TGTGCCAGTAGACGTCCCACCGGGAACTATGGCTACACCTTC. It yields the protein CASRRPTGNYGYTF. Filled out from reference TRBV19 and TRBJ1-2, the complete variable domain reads DGGITQSPKYLFRKEGQNVTLSCEQNLNHDAMYWYRQDPGQGLRLIYYSQIVNDFQKGDIAEGYSVSREKKESFPLTVTSAQKNPTAFYLCASRRPTGNYGYTFGSGTRLTVV.

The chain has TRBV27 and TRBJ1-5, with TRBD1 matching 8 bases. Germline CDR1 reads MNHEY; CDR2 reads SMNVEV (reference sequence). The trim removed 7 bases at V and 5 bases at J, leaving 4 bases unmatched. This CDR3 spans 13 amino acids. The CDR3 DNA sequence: TGTGCCAGCATGCAGGGGGCGGATCAGCCCCAGCATTTT. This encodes CASMQGADQPQHF.

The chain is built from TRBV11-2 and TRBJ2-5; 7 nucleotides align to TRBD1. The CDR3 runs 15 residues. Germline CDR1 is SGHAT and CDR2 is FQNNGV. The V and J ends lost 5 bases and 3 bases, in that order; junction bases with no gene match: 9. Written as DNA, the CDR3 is TGTGCCAGCAGCCAGGGGCAGGGGGTTAAAGAGACCCAGTACTTC. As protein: CASSQGQGVKETQYF.

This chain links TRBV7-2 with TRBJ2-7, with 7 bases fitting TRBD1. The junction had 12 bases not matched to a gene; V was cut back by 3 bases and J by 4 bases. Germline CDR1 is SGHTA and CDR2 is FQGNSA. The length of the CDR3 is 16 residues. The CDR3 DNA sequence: TGTGCCAGCAGCTTCGGTTTTCAAGGGGGCGAGTACGAGCAGTACTTC. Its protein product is CASSFGFQGGEYEQYF.

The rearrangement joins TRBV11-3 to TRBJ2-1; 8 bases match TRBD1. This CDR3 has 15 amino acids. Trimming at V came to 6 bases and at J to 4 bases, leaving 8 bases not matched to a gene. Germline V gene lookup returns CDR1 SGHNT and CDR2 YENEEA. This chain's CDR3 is CASRTGAKSYNEQFF. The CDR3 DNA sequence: TGTGCCAGCAGGACAGGGGCGAAAAGTTACAATGAGCAGTTCTTC. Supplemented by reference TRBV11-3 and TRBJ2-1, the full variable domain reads EAGVVQSPRYKIIEKKQPVAFWCNPISGHNTLYWYLQNLGQGPELLIRYENEEAVDDSQLPKDRFSAERLKGVDSTLKIQPAELGDSAVYLCASRTGAKSYNEQFFGPGTRLTVL.

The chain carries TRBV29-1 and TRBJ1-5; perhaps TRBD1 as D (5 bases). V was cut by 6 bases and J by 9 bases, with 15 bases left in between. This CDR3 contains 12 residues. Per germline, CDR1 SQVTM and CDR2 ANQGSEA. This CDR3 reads CSVRGESGPQHF. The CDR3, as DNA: TGCAGCGTCCGGGGGGAGTCCGGGCCCCAGCATTTT.

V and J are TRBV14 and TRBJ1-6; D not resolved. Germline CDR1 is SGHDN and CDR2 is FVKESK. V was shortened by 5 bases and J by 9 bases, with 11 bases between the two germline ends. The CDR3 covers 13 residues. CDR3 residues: CASSTLGSSPLHF. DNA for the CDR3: TGTGCCAGCAGCACCCTCGGGAGTTCACCCCTCCACTTT.

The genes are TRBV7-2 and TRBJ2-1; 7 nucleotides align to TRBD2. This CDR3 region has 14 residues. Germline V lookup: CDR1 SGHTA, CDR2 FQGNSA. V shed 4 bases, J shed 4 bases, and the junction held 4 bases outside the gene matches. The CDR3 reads CASSSSGPYNEQFF. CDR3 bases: TGTGCCAGCAGCTCTAGCGGACCATACAATGAGCAGTTCTTC.